Below are 29 T cell receptor beta chains sequenced from a single sample in a study of T cells after yellow fever vaccination (dated by TCRdb to the late 2010s). Interpreted using the paper, the treatment or condition label stands for: live attenuated yellow fever vaccine strain. Library construction relied on 5' RACE. Sequencing was carried out with an Illumina HiSeq 2500. Clones were called with MiXCR by TCRdb after fastp trimmed the public reads at Q25, and only in-frame beta chains were retained. Every CDR3 protein is listed once, alongside the most common genes and DNA of its rows. This sample lists 300,000 or so distinct CDR3 sequences; under 15% were detected once. Clones ranked in the top ten supply 0.4% to 0.55% of the sample. Here the sequenced sample was CD4+ T cells sorted from PBMCs, taken 45 days after the yellow fever booster vaccination. Receptors originate from a young man who received the YFV17D yellow fever vaccine.

This rearrangement joins TRBV7-8 to TRBJ2-3, with 8 nucleotides matching TRBD2. V gave up 3 bases and J gave up 2 bases; unmatched junction bases: 7. The CDR3 is 16 amino acids. Germline values: CDR1 SGHVS, CDR2 FQNEAQ. CDR3 loop: CASSFQGTSLTDTQYF. CDR3 sequence (DNA): TGTGCCAGCAGCTTTCAAGGGACTAGTCTCACAGATACGCAGTATTTT.

V usage is TRBV20-1 and J usage is TRBJ2-1; the match to TRBD1 covers 7 bases. With V trimmed by 0 bases and J by 3 bases, 11 bases remained unmatched. CDR1 and CDR2 from the germline V gene are DFQATT and SNEGSKA (reference sequence). The CDR3 consists of 17 residues. The CDR3 DNA is TGCAGTGCTAGAGATAAAAGCCGGGACAGTTACTACAATGAGCAGTTCTTC. Protein product: CSARDKSRDSYYNEQFF.

The chain uses TRBV7-9 and TRBJ2-7, with D perhaps matching TRBD1 (6 bases). The CDR3 loop spans 14 amino acids. Trimming took off 3 bases at V and 0 bases at J, with 9 bases between the two ends. The germline V gene has CDR1 SEHNR and CDR2 FQNEAQ (reference sequence). The CDR3 reads CASSFNRVSYEQYF. In nucleotides, the CDR3 is TGTGCCAGCAGCTTTAACAGGGTCTCCTACGAGCAGTACTTC.

The rearrangement links TRBV29-1 to TRBJ1-2; TRBD1 might be the D (6 bases). Germline CDR1 reads SQVTM; CDR2 reads ANQGSEA. Trimming pared 7 bases from V and 4 bases from J, leaving 13 bases between. The CDR3 loop spans 12 amino acids. CDR3 coding DNA: TGCAGCGGCGGGGACACCCTCTATGGCTACACCTTC. This codes for CSGGDTLYGYTF.

V gene TRBV7-2 combines with J gene TRBJ2-3; D gene unclear. V was pared by 2 bases and J by 6 bases, with 6 bases between. The CDR3 extends over 12 amino acids. Germline V gene data show CDR1 as SGHTA and CDR2 as FQGNSA. CDR3 loop: CASSLSIDTQYF. CDR3 sequence (DNA): TGTGCCAGCAGCTTAAGTATCGATACGCAGTATTTT.

This clonotype came up once. The genes are TRBV18 and TRBJ1-1, with D possibly matching TRBD1 (6 bases). Trimming pared 6 bases from V and 5 bases from J, leaving 22 bases between. From germline, CDR1 is KGHSH and CDR2 LQKENI. The CDR3 extends over 16 amino acids. The CDR3 protein is CASSASTGTQGTEAFF. The CDR3 nucleotides are TGTGCCAGCTCCGCCTCTACCGGGACACAAGGAACTGAAGCTTTCTTT.

The chain couples TRBV4-3 to TRBJ2-3; TRBD1 might be the D (7 bases). The length of the CDR3 is 16 residues. Trimming removed 4 bases at V and 9 bases at J, with 23 bases between. CDR1 and CDR2 (germline): LGHNA, YSLEER. CDR3 sequence (DNA): TGCGCCAGCAGCCGCCTCCGGGACGCCAGGGGGGAGACGCAGTATTTT. It codes for CASSRLRDARGETQYF.

This sequence joins TRBV5-1 and TRBJ2-5; D could derive from TRBD1 or TRBD2 (7 bases each). V gave up 5 bases and J gave up 4 bases, with 18 bases separating them. The CDR3 is 15 residues long. The germline CDR1 and CDR2 sequences are SGHRS and YFSETQ. The CDR3 DNA reads as TGCGCCAGCAGTTTCGGAGACAGGGAGGGAGAGACCCAGTACTTC. Translation gives CASSFGDREGETQYF.

This clonotype was seen a handful of times. This sequence joins TRBV20-1 and TRBJ1-5; a weak D match, TRBD1 (6 bases). CDR3 length: 16 amino acids. Trimming cost V 5 bases and J 0 bases, with 17 bases left between them. Germline V lookup: CDR1 DFQATT, CDR2 SNEGSKA (reference sequence). CDR3 nucleotide sequence: TGCAGTGCTTCGGACAGCGGGGGGTATAGCAATCAGCCCCAGCATTTT. This codes for CSASDSGGYSNQPQHF.

The chain is built from TRBV28 and TRBJ1-2; tentative D call: TRBD1 (6 bases). The ends were cut back, 8 bases at V and 2 bases at J, with 12 bases in the middle. The CDR3 spans 13 residues. Germline CDR1 is MDHEN and CDR2 is SYDVKM. CDR3 sequence reads: CASGAGGNYGYTF. In DNA form, the CDR3 reads TGTGCCAGCGGCGCGGGGGGCAACTATGGCTACACCTTC.

The chain links TRBV5-6 to TRBJ2-1, with 8 bases identical to TRBD2. This CDR3 region has 17 residues. Germline CDR1 reads SGHDT; CDR2 reads YYEEEE. After removal of 2 bases from V and 3 bases from J, the junction contained 10 bases not matched to a gene. The CDR3 DNA reads as TGTGCCAGCAGCTTAGCCCCCCAGCGGGAGATCTACAATGAGCAGTTCTTC. Its protein is CASSLAPQREIYNEQFF.

The sample holds a few counts of this clonotype. The rearrangement joins TRBV7-8 to TRBJ2-1, with D uncertain. This CDR3 spans 15 amino acids. Per the germline V gene, CDR1 is SGHVS and CDR2 is FQNEAQ. Trimming cost V 4 bases and J 5 bases, with 15 bases left between them. CDR3 coding DNA: TGTGCCAGCAGCTCCCACGCAAAGGGTGACAATGAGCAGTTCTTC. Translated: CASSSHAKGDNEQFF.

The chain recombines TRBV20-1 with TRBJ1-4; D is undetermined. V was clipped by 0 bases and J by 0 bases, with 11 bases between them. Per the germline V gene, CDR1 is DFQATT and CDR2 is SNEGSKA (reference sequence). The CDR3 consists of 16 residues. CDR3 amino acids: CSARDPRTATNEKLFF. For the CDR3, the DNA is TGCAGTGCTAGAGATCCCAGAACCGCAACTAATGAAAAACTGTTTTTT.

The chain joins TRBV18 to TRBJ2-3; D gene uncertain. CDR3 length equals 13 residues. Germline loops: CDR1 KGHSH, CDR2 LQKENI. V gave up 4 bases and J gave up 1 base, with 6 bases separating them. The CDR3 DNA reads as TGTGCCAGCTCACGTCGGGGCACAGATACGCAGTATTTT. It translates to CASSRRGTDTQYF.

This clonotype showed up just a few times. The chain couples TRBV25-1 to TRBJ2-1; 7 bases are a match to TRBD2. CDR3 length: 14 amino acids. The germline CDR1 and CDR2 sequences are MGHDK and SYGVNS. V lost 2 bases, J lost 7 bases, and 5 bases stayed unmatched. CDR3 DNA: TGTGCCAGCAGTGAAGCGGGAGTTGTTAATGAGCAGTTCTTC. This codes for CASSEAGVVNEQFF.

V gene TRBV4-3 combines with J gene TRBJ2-3; TRBD2 agrees at 10 bases. V lost 4 bases, J lost 2 bases, and 9 bases stayed unmatched. The germline V gene encodes CDR1 LGHNA and CDR2 YSLEER. The CDR3 spans 17 residues. CDR3 DNA sequence: TGCGCCAGCAGCCGCGTACGAGCGGGAGGGCCCACAGATACGCAGTATTTT. Its translation is CASSRVRAGGPTDTQYF.

J is TRBJ2-5 and V is TRBV6-6; 8 positions agree with TRBD2. Germline loops: CDR1 MNHNY, CDR2 SVGAGI (reference sequence). J was trimmed by 8 bases and V by 6 bases; bases with no gene match: 5. CDR3 length equals 12 residues. DNA of the CDR3: TGTGCCAGCAGAAAACGGGAGGGTACCCAGTACTTC. Its protein is CASRKREGTQYF.

V is TRBV7-8 and J is TRBJ2-3, with TRBD2 identical over 12 bases. This CDR3 spans 16 amino acids. Germline V gives CDR1 SGHVS, CDR2 FQNEAQ. Trimming took 5 bases from V and 5 from J; bases not matched to a gene: 8. CDR3 DNA: TGTGCCAGCAGCCCGAGGGGGACTAGCGGGCGAGATACGCAGTATTTT. It yields the protein CASSPRGTSGRDTQYF.

V usage is TRBV6-1 and J usage is TRBJ2-7; weak D call: TRBD1 (6 bases). Germline CDR1 MNHNS, CDR2 SASEGT. Trimming left V 6 bases short and J 2 bases short, with 14 bases between. This CDR3 is built from 14 residues. CDR3 sequence reads: CASRRDTITYEQYF. CDR3 in DNA: TGTGCCAGCAGAAGGGACACGATAACCTACGAGCAGTACTTC.

The CDR3 loop reads CASSEFAGNRGYEQYF. The CDR3 DNA reads TGTGCCAGCAGTGAATTTGCCGGGAATCGGGGCTACGAGCAGTACTTC. The J gene is TRBJ2-7, the V gene TRBV25-1; weak D call: TRBD2 (5 bases). From germline, CDR1 is MGHDK and CDR2 SYGVNS. Trimming took 1 base from V and 3 from J, leaving 16 bases between them. The length of the CDR3 is 16 residues.

V gene TRBV3-1 combines with J gene TRBJ2-3, with a possible D match to TRBD2 (5 bases). The CDR3 covers 14 residues. With 4 bases removed from V and 5 bases from J, the gap between germline ends came to 13 bases. The germline V gene has CDR1 LGHDT and CDR2 YNNKEL (reference sequence). As DNA, the CDR3 is TGTGCCAGCAGCCGAGGGAATAAGCTAGATACGCAGTATTTT. It encodes CASSRGNKLDTQYF.

This clonotype was seen repeatedly, ten times or more. This chain joins TRBV29-1 and TRBJ2-1; 7 nucleotides align to TRBD2. The CDR3 consists of 12 residues. Germline assignment: CDR1 SQVTM and CDR2 ANQGSEA. J lost 9 bases, V lost 3 bases, and 5 bases had no gene match. CDR3 amino acids: CSVDKGGFEQFF. CDR3 coding DNA: TGCAGCGTTGACAAGGGAGGGTTTGAGCAGTTCTTC.

The sample holds a few counts of this clonotype. V is TRBV29-1 and J is TRBJ2-6; 8 bases fit TRBD1. CDR1 is SQVTM, CDR2 ANQGSEA, per germline. CDR3 length: 14 amino acids. V shed 6 bases and J 3 bases; nucleotides not matched to a gene: 4. The CDR3 DNA reads as TGCAGCGTCGACGACAGGGGTGGGGCCAACGTCCTGACTTTC. It encodes CSVDDRGGANVLTF.

The chain uses TRBV12-3 or TRBV12-4 and TRBJ2-4, with D unclear. This CDR3 comprises 15 residues. Trimming took off 0 bases at V and 0 bases at J, with 6 bases between the two ends. CDR3 sequence: CASSLAPVAKNIQYF. CDR3 sequence (DNA): TGTGCCAGCAGTTTAGCGCCCGTAGCCAAAAACATTCAGTACTTC.

This sequence joins TRBV20-1 and TRBJ2-3; 10 bases agree with TRBD2. The CDR3 loop spans 17 amino acids. V was pared by 7 bases and J by 6 bases, with 19 bases of the junction left unmatched. Per germline, CDR1 DFQATT and CDR2 SNEGSKA (reference sequence). The CDR3 here is CSGETTSGRVYRDTQYF. The CDR3 DNA follows: TGCAGTGGAGAAACAACGAGCGGGAGGGTTTATCGGGATACGCAGTATTTT.

This chain links TRBV5-1 with TRBJ2-2; D ambiguous. Trimming took 0 bases from V and 4 from J, leaving 16 bases between them. This CDR3 is 17 amino acids long. Germline assignment: CDR1 SGHRS and CDR2 YFSETQ. The DNA for the CDR3 is TGCGCCAGCAGCTTGGGTTACCTGGCTGGGTTCACCGGGGAGCTGTTTTTT. This encodes CASSLGYLAGFTGELFF.

The chain carries TRBV12-3 or TRBV12-4 and TRBJ2-1; 15 nucleotides line up with TRBD2. This CDR3 comprises 17 residues. Unmatched junction bases numbered 3, after V lost 6 bases and J lost 0 bases. This chain's CDR3 is CASSGLAGGYSYNEQFF. Written as DNA, the CDR3 is TGTGCCAGCAGCGGACTAGCGGGAGGGTACTCCTACAATGAGCAGTTCTTC.

This clonotype was seen more than once but under ten times. J is TRBJ2-4 and V is TRBV7-2, with D possibly being TRBD1 (5 bases). Deletions cut 6 bases from V and 7 bases from J, with 19 bases between. The CDR3 length is 15 residues. The germline V gene has CDR1 SGHTA and CDR2 FQGNSA. CDR3 bases: TGTGCCAGCAGACCATCAGGGCTTGTTGGGAACATTCAGTACTTC. It encodes CASRPSGLVGNIQYF.

The chain uses TRBV5-1 and TRBJ2-6; D gene uncertain. CDR1 SGHRS and CDR2 YFSETQ come from the germline V gene. V lost 4 bases and J lost 3, with 11 bases in between. There are 15 residues in the CDR3. The CDR3 here is CASSPQSGGANVLTF. CDR3 nucleotides: TGCGCCAGCAGCCCTCAATCAGGTGGGGCCAACGTCCTGACTTTC.